This T cell receptor beta chain was retrieved from a study of glioma-infiltrating T cells after dendritic cell vaccination. Assay: immunoSEQ multiplex PCR; the TCRdb copy retains only in-frame clones and omits some. The sample lists about 49,000 clones; roughly 87% were seen once. Trimming removed 1 base from V and 1 base from J, with 13 bases in between. The CDR3 sequence is 15 residues long. Germline V CDR1 and CDR2: SQVTM, ANQGSEA. The chain uses TRBV29-1 and TRBJ1-1, with D uncertain. The source material was blood, sampled before dendritic cell vaccination. This sequence was found in a human donor with glioblastoma. CDR3 region: CSVEGSTSENTEAFF. In DNA, the CDR3 is TGCAGCGTTGAAGGGTCTACCAGCGAGAACACTGAAGCTTTCTTT.